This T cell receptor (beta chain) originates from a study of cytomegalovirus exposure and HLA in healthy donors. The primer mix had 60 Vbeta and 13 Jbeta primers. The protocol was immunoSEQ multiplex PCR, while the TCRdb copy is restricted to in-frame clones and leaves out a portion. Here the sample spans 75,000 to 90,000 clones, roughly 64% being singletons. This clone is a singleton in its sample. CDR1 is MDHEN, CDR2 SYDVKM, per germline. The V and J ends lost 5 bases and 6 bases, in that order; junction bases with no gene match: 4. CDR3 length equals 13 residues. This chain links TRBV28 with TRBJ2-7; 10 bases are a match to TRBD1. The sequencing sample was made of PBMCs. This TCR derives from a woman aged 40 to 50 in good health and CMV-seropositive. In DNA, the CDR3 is TGTGCCAGCAGTCCCGGGACAGGGGCCGAGCAGTACTTC. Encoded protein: CASSPGTGAEQYF.